This TCR beta chain was sequenced in a study of T cell responses to AZD1222 COVID-19 vaccine. The CDR3 covers 16 residues. The trim removed 4 bases at V and 6 bases at J, leaving 7 bases unmatched. CDR1 is LGHDT and CDR2 is YNNKEL in the germline V gene (reference sequence). This table comes from immunoSEQ multiplex PCR, and its TCRdb copy is limited to in-frame clones, with some not included. The sample contains 90,000 to 110,000 clones, around 90% of which appear only once. This clone was picked up one time. The chain couples TRBV3-1 (or the pseudogene TRBV3-2) to TRBJ2-1; 12 nucleotides align to TRBD2. Here the sequenced sample was peripheral blood, taken on day 0 of AZD1222 vaccination. The clonotype was recovered from an adult in good health. Here the CDR3 reads CASSRSSGGAVNEQFF. The CDR3 bases are TGTGCCAGCAGCCGTTCTAGCGGGGGGGCTGTCAATGAGCAGTTCTTC.